This is a list of T cell receptor beta chains from one sample in a study of PD-L1 blockade in urothelial cancer. The data were produced by immunoSEQ multiplex PCR, yet TCRdb's version contains in-frame clones alone and is incomplete. The sample includes 35,000 to 45,000 clones, roughly four fifths seen only once; the top ten take approximately 6.3%. Sequencing was performed on PBMCs, taken around atezolizumab (anti-PD-L1) treatment. Receptors originate from a man aged 55-75 years with urothelial cancer. The CDR3 runs from the conserved cysteine through the conserved F or W. D genes are given only for firm matches. Size values are once, few and many counts, or a class for expanded clones, and some rows have none.

d_gene,j_gene,abundance,v_gene,CDR3aa,CDR3nt
TRBD1,TRBJ1-4,NA,TRBV28,CASRDRDRDYEKLFF,TGTGCCAGCAGAGACCGGGACAGGGACTATGAAAAACTGTTTTTT
TRBD2,TRBJ2-5,NA,TRBV2,CASKLAGGVETQYF,TGTGCCAGCAAACTAGCGGGGGGTGTGGAGACCCAGTACTTC
TRBD2,TRBJ2-4,NA,TRBV19,CASRNSGGMAKNIQYF,TGTGCCAGTAGAAATAGCGGGGGGATGGCCAAAAACATTCAGTACTTC
TRBD2,TRBJ2-7,NA,TRBV18,CASSPSSGGAYEQYF,TGTGCCAGCTCACCGTCGAGCGGGGGGGCGTATGAGCAGTACTTC
NA,TRBJ1-6,few,TRBV6-5,CASRGGGLTPLHF,TGTGCCAGCAGGGGAGGGGGACTCACACCCCTCCACTTT
TRBD1,TRBJ1-2,NA,TRBV7-9,CASSLSGQGIYGYTF,TGTGCCAGCAGCTTATCCGGACAGGGGATCTATGGCTACACCTTC
TRBD1,TRBJ1-2,NA,TRBV28,CASRDRGFGYTF,TGTGCCAGCAGGGACAGGGGTTTTGGCTACACCTTC
NA,TRBJ1-6,NA,TRBV19,CASSIWGLRDSPLHF,TGTGCCAGTAGTATATGGGGCCTCCGGGATTCACCCCTCCACTTT
NA,TRBJ1-3,NA,TRBV28,CASSLRWGGSGNTIYF,TGTGCCAGCAGTTTACGCTGGGGGGGCTCTGGAAACACCATATATTTT
NA,TRBJ1-5,NA,TRBV2,CASSEERGQFNQPQHF,TGTGCCAGCAGTGAAGAAAGAGGACAGTTTAATCAGCCCCAGCATTTT
TRBD2,TRBJ2-1,NA,TRBV5-1,CASSLRPGGTYNEQFF,TGCGCCAGCAGCTTGCGTCCGGGGGGTACCTACAATGAGCAGTTCTTC
TRBD1,TRBJ1-2,few,TRBV6-4,CASRAGTGAYGYTF,TGTGCCAGCAGAGCCGGGACAGGGGCCTATGGCTACACCTTC
NA,TRBJ2-2,NA,TRBV5-1,CASRKGHRTGELFF,TGCGCCAGCAGGAAAGGACACCGCACCGGGGAGCTGTTTTTT
NA,TRBJ1-2,NA,TRBV6-4,CASSEGGGRAGYTF,TGTGCCAGCAGTGAAGGAGGAGGTAGGGCTGGCTACACCTTC
NA,TRBJ1-5,once,TRBV18,CASSPHRDQPQHF,TGTGCCAGCTCACCACACAGGGATCAGCCCCAGCATTTT
NA,TRBJ2-1,NA,TRBV25-1,CASSAIGGYNEQFF,TGTGCCAGCAGCGCGATAGGGGGATACAATGAGCAGTTCTTC
TRBD2,TRBJ2-2,few,TRBV9,CASSVRIAGGPVGELFF,TGTGCCAGCAGCGTAAGGATAGCGGGGGGGCCCGTCGGGGAGCTGTTTTTT
TRBD1,TRBJ2-5,NA,TRBV30,CAWSRQGGQETQYF,TGTGCCTGGAGTCGACAGGGTGGGCAAGAGACCCAGTACTTC
NA,TRBJ2-7,NA,TRBV29-1,CSVERGGSYEQYF,TGCAGCGTTGAAAGGGGGGGCTCCTACGAGCAGTACTTC
NA,TRBJ1-6,NA,TRBV5-4,CASSRQGGNSPLHF,TGTGCCAGCAGCCGGCAGGGAGGGAATTCACCCCTCCACTTT
TRBD2,TRBJ2-7,few,TRBV30,CAWSYGTSGHEQYF,TGTGCCTGGAGCTACGGGACTAGCGGGCACGAGCAGTACTTC
NA,TRBJ1-5,once,TRBV6-5,CASRALLGNQPQHF,TGTGCCAGCAGGGCCTTATTGGGCAATCAGCCCCAGCATTTT
TRBD1,TRBJ1-2,NA,TRBV6-5,CASSYSEGAGGGYTF,TGTGCCAGCAGTTACTCGGAGGGGGCCGGGGGAGGCTACACCTTC
NA,TRBJ1-2,few,TRBV28,CASSDRDTDYGYTF,TGTGCCAGCAGCGACCGGGACACGGACTATGGCTACACCTTC
NA,TRBJ2-3,once,TRBV5-1,CASSLWQGQVTDTQYF,TGCGCCAGCAGCTTGTGGCAGGGGCAAGTTACAGATACGCAGTATTTT
TRBD1,TRBJ2-7,NA,TRBV4-1,CASSRGGGTGVYEQYF,TGCGCCAGCAGCCGAGGCGGCGGGACAGGGGTCTACGAGCAGTACTTC
NA,TRBJ1-5,NA,TRBV25-1,CASKGEYNQPQHF,TGTGCCAGCAAAGGGGAATACAATCAGCCCCAGCATTTT
TRBD1,TRBJ1-3,few,TRBV18,CASSLDRAGNTIYF,TGTGCCAGCTCACTCGACAGGGCTGGAAACACCATATATTTT
TRBD1,TRBJ1-3,NA,TRBV6-6,CASSRQQGSSGNTIYF,TGTGCCAGCAGCCGTCAACAGGGGTCCTCTGGAAACACCATATATTTT
NA,TRBJ2-5,NA,TRBV28,CASTLNSFDATQYF,TGTGCCAGCACCCTTAACAGCTTTGACGCGACCCAGTACTTC
TRBD1,TRBJ2-5,NA,TRBV18,CASSLGTAQETQYF,TGTGCCAGCTCACTAGGGACAGCCCAAGAGACCCAGTACTTC
NA,TRBJ1-2,NA,TRBV5-6,CASSRRGSRYGYTF,TGTGCCAGCAGCCGCAGGGGCTCCCGCTATGGCTACACCTTC
NA,TRBJ1-5,NA,TRBV2,CASSEYLPEDQPQHF,TGTGCCAGCAGTGAATACTTACCGGAGGATCAGCCCCAGCATTTT
TRBD1,TRBJ2-3,NA,TRBV12-5,CASGWGTGAVDTQYF,TGTGCTAGTGGTTGGGGGACAGGGGCTGTGGATACGCAGTATTTT
NA,TRBJ1-5,NA,TRBV30,CAWSGTPNSNQPQHF,TGTGCCTGGAGTGGGACACCGAATAGCAATCAGCCCCAGCATTTT
TRBD1,TRBJ1-2,NA,TRBV28,CASSSLTGVANYGYTF,TGTGCCAGCAGTTCGCTAACAGGGGTGGCTAACTATGGCTACACCTTC
NA,TRBJ1-2,few,TRBV15,CATSLTGGAAYGYTF,TGTGCCACCAGCCTCACTGGGGGGGCGGCCTATGGCTACACCTTC
NA,TRBJ1-3,NA,TRBV9,CASARDMGSGNTIYF,TGTGCCAGCGCCCGGGACATGGGCTCTGGAAACACCATATATTTT
TRBD1,TRBJ1-2,NA,TRBV6-1,CASETGVGGYTF,TGTGCCAGTGAGACAGGGGTAGGAGGCTACACCTTC
NA,TRBJ1-4,NA,TRBV5-5,CASSPPAENEKLFF,TGTGCCAGCAGCCCGCCAGCGGAGAATGAAAAACTGTTTTTT
NA,TRBJ1-2,NA,TRBV5-6,CASRTVGPEGGYTF,TGTGCCAGCAGGACGGTGGGGCCCGAAGGTGGCTACACCTTC
TRBD2,TRBJ2-3,NA,TRBV14,CASSPGTTYTQYF,TGTGCCAGCAGCCCCGGGACTACCTATACGCAGTATTTT
NA,TRBJ2-7,NA,TRBV7-6,CASSLDSTYEQYF,TGTGCCAGCAGCTTGGACAGTACCTACGAGCAGTACTTC
NA,TRBJ1-5,NA,TRBV4-2,CASSPLTAGQSNQPQHF,TGTGCCAGCAGCCCCTTAACGGCAGGACAGAGCAATCAGCCCCAGCATTTT
NA,TRBJ2-5,NA,TRBV20-1,CSVSGWETQYF,TGCAGTGTATCAGGGTGGGAGACCCAGTACTTC